The clone carrying this TCR beta chain was detected ten times or more. Its antigen is unidentified. The sample originates from a study of human T cells and chemical hapten exposure. Findings and caveats of the study: Expanded TCRs clustered into significantly more large CDR3 similarity groups than controls, the analysis revealed.

Time point denoted: patch test 3, about 24 weeks after DPC sensitization. As to treatment: therapeutic diphenylcyclopropenone sensitization with weekly scalp DPC. This CDR3 has 13 residues. V lost 6 bases, J lost 4 bases, and 4 bases stayed unmatched. CDR1 DFQATT and CDR2 SNEGSKA come from the germline V gene (reference sequence). TCRdb ran MiXCR on the RACE reads and lists one entry per CDR3 protein. The repertoire holds 95,000 to 150,000 distinct CDR3 sequences, about 11% seen once, with about 2.4% in the top ten. The material sequenced was whole blood, taken in connection with sensitization to the hapten diphenylcyclopropenone (DPC). The chain employs TRBV20-1 and TRBJ2-3; TRBD1 agrees at 10 bases. This TCR came from a woman between 50 and 59 years old with alopecia areata. Some clones in this sample may be carry-over from other donors' samples. The DNA of the CDR3 is TGCAGTGCCCCGGGACAGGGGCCAGATACGCAGTATTTT. Protein: CSAPGQGPDTQYF.